Included here is one T cell receptor (beta chain) sequence, with context. This clonotype was detected a few times. Its antigen has not been determined. Per-nucleotide qualities are absent, and no much larger clonotype sits a single base away. PBMCs were isolated by Ficoll-Paque density gradient centrifugation. This entry belongs to a study of T-cell memory formation after mild COVID-19 (dated by TCRdb to about 2021). In the study overall: Most TCR sequence clusters were specific to one of the two donors. In a couple of donors, T-cell clones that expanded and contracted after mild COVID-19 were followed by sequencing TCRalpha and TCRbeta repertoires longitudinally. Two young, previously healthy adult volunteers made up the cohort, one male and one female. The investigation overall reported the following: SARS-CoV-2 specificity of the second-wave clones peaking on day 37 was not confirmed. Clones that contracted from day 15 to 85 showed balanced CD4/CD8 phenotypes, whereas a second wave of clones that expanded from day 15 to 37 leaned towards CD4+. Only two mild cases were covered in the study, and larger cohorts including severe cases with pre-infection samples were considered necessary. Some responding clones were detected in pre-infection memory, suggesting pre-existing cross-reactive memory T cells joined the SARS-CoV-2 response. Contracting CD4+ clones turned up mainly in the CM and EM memory subsets, whereas EMRA was where CD8+ clones were enriched.

Relative to germline, V is 5 bases shorter and J is 5 bases shorter, with 16 bases between their ends. The CDR3, cysteine through phenylalanine, is 14 amino acids long. Left in the record is the CDR3 DNA by itself, 42 bases read in frame from the first base. Sequenced on an Illumina NovaSeq 6000. Using 5'RACE with constant-segment primers, TCRalpha and TCRbeta cDNA libraries were constructed, with sample barcodes and unique molecular identifiers added in the process. Trizol reagent was used to extract RNA from every sample. Amplification of the libraries took two PCR steps, and the second step added a second sample barcode plus Illumina TruSeq adapters. Libraries were sequenced on an Illumina NovaSeq with 2 x 150 bp paired-end reads. As for the original processing: Demultiplexing of reads and collapsing into UMI-guided consensus sequences were performed with migec v1.2.7. Using mixcr v2.1.11, the UMI consensuses were aligned to TRA and TRB V and J templates and assembled into clonotypes. Clonotypes were classified as expanded or contracted when called significant by both edgeR and NoisET, with noise models trained on biological replicates. For edgeR calls, the cutoffs were a false discovery rate-adjusted p below 0.01 and a log2 fold-change threshold of 1. PCA with hierarchical clustering of max-normalized trajectories of the 1000 most abundant clonotypes was used as exploratory dynamics analysis. The CD4 or CD8 phenotype of responding clones was assigned using the separately sequenced CD4+ and CD8+ repertoires. Starting from the raw public reads, TCRdb applied fastp trimming at Q25, assembled clones with MiXCR and retained in-frame beta chains. All rows with the same CDR3 protein become a single entry with the most common DNA and genes. These V and J calls derive from TCRdb rather than the authors' analysis. This sample is represented by roughly 580,000 distinct CDR3 sequences; approximately 18% of them were singletons. The ten most abundant clones make up 12% of the sample.

Source material: PBMCs or a T cell subset sorted from them (not recorded which). This clonotype was sampled from an adult woman who had mild COVID-19 (a few samples of this study predate the infection). The sample titles of this study are shuffled in the database, so cell type and time point are left out; the donor was told from shared clones. Recombination connected TRBV12-3 or TRBV12-4 to TRBJ2-7; TRBD1 is a possible D gene, resting on 6 matching bases. The CDR3 protein is CASSTRITGNEQYF. In nucleotides, the sequence is TGTGCCAGCAGTACCCGGATAACAGGGAACGAGCAGTACTTC.